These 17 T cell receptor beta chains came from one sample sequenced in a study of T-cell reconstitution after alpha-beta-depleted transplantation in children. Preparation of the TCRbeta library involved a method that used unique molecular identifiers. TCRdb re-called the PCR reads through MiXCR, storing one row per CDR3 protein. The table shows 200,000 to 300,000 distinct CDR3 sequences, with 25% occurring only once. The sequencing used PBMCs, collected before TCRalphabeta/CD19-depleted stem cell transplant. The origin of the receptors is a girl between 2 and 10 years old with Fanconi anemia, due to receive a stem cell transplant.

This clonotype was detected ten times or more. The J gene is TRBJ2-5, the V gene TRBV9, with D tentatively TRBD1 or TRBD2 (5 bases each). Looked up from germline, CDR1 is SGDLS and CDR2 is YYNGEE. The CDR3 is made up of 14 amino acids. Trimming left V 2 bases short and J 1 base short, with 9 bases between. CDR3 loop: CASSVSGTQETQYF. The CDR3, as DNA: TGTGCCAGCAGCGTCTCTGGGACCCAAGAGACCCAGTACTTC.

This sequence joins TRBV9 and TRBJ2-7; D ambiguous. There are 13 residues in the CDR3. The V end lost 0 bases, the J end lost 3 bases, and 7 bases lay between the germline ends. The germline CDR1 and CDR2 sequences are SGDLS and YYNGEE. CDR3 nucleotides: TGTGCCAGCAGCGTAGGCGCCTTCTACGAGCAGTACTTC. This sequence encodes CASSVGAFYEQYF.

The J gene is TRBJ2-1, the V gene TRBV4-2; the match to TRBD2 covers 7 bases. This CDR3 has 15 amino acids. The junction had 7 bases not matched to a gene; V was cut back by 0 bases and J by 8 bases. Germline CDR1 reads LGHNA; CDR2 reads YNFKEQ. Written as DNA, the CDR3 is TGTGCCAGCAGCCAAGAGGCGGGAGTATCCGATGAGCAGTTCTTC. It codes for CASSQEAGVSDEQFF.

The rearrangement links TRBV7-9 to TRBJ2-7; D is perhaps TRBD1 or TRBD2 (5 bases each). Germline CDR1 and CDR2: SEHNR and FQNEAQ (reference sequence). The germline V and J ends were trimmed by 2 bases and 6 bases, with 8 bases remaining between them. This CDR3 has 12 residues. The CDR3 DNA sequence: TGTGCCAGCAGCTTAACCGGGGCCGAGCAGTACTTC. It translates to CASSLTGAEQYF.

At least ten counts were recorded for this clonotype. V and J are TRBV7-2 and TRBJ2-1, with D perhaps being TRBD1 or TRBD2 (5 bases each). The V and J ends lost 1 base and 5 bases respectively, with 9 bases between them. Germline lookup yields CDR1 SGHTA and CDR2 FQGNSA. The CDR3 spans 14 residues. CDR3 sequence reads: CASSLVGTHNEQFF. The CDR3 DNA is TGTGCCAGCAGCTTAGTCGGGACCCACAATGAGCAGTTCTTC.

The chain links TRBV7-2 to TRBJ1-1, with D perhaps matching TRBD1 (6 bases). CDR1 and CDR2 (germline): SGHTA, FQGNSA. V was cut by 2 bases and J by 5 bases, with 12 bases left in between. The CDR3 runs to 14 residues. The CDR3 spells CASSLQQGLTEAFF. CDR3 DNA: TGTGCCAGCAGCTTACAACAGGGATTGACTGAAGCTTTCTTT.

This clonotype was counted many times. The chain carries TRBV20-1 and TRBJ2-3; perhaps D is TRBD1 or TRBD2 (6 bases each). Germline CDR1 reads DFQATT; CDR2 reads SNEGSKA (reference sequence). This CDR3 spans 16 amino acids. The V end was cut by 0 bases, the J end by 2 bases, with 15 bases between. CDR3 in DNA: TGCAGTGCTAGAGATCTACGGGGGCCAGCCACAGATACGCAGTATTTT. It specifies CSARDLRGPATDTQYF.

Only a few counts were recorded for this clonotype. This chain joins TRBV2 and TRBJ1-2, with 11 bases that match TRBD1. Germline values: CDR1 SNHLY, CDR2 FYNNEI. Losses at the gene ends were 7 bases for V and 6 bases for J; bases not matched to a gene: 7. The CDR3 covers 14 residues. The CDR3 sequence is CASNSPGQGDGYTF. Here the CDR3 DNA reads TGTGCCAGCAACTCGCCGGGACAGGGGGATGGCTACACCTTC.

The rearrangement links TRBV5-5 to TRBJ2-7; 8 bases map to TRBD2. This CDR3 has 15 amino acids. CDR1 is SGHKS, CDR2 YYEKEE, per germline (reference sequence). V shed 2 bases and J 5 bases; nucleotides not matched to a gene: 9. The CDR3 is CASSFHGLASDEQYF. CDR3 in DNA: TGTGCCAGCAGCTTTCATGGACTAGCCTCTGACGAGCAGTACTTC. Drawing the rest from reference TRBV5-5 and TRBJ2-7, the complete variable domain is DAGVTQSPTHLIKTRGQQVTLRCSPISGHKSVSWYQQVLGQGPQFIFQYYEKEERGRGNFPDRFSARQFPNYSSELNVNALLLGDSALYLCASSFHGLASDEQYFGPGTRLTVT.

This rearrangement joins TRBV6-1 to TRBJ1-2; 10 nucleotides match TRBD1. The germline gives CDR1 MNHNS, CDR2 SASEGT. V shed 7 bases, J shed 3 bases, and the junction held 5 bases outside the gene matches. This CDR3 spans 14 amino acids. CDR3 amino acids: CASTYGQGDYGYTF. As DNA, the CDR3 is TGTGCCAGCACCTACGGACAGGGGGACTATGGCTACACCTTC.

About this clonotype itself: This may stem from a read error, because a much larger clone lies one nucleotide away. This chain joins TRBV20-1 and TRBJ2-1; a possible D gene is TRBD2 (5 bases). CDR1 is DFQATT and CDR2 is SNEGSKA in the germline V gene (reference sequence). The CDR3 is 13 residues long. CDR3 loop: CSANPGGRNGQFF. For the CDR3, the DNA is TGCAGTGCTAATCCAGGAGGTCGGAATGGGCAGTTCTTC.

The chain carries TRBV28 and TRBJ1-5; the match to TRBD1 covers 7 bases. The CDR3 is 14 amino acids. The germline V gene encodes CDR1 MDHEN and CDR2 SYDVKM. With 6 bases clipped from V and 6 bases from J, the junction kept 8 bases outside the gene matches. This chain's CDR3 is CASRTGPSCQPQHF. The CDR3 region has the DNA TGTGCCAGCAGGACAGGGCCATCGTGTCAGCCCCAGCATTTT. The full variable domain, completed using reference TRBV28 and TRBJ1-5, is DVKVTQSSRYLVKRTGEKVFLECVQDMDHENMFWYRQDPGLGLRLIYFSYDVKMKEKGDIPEGYSVSREKKERFSLILESASTNQTSMYLCASRTGPSCQPQHFGDGTRLSIL.

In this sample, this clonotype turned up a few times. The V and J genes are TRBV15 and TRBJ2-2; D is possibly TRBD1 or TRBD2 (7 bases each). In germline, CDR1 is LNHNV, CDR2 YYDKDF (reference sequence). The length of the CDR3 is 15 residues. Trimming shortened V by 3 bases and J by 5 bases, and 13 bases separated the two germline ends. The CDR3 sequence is CATSSRGGGTGELFF. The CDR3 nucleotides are TGTGCCACCAGCAGCAGGGGGGGAGGAACCGGGGAGCTGTTTTTT.

The CDR3 DNA is TGTGCCAGCAGGGGTGGGACGGTCTATGGCTACACCTTC. This translates into CASRGGTVYGYTF. The chain couples TRBV28 to TRBJ1-2, with a tentative D call TRBD1 (5 bases). The CDR3 runs to 13 residues. The germline V gene has CDR1 MDHEN and CDR2 SYDVKM. V lost 6 bases, J lost 4 bases, and 12 bases lay in between.

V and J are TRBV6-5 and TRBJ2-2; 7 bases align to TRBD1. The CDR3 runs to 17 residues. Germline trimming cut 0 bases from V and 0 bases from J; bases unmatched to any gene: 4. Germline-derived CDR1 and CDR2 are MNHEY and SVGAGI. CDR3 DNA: TGTGCCAGCAGTTACTCGCTGGGACAGCCGAACACCGGGGAGCTGTTTTTT. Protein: CASSYSLGQPNTGELFF.

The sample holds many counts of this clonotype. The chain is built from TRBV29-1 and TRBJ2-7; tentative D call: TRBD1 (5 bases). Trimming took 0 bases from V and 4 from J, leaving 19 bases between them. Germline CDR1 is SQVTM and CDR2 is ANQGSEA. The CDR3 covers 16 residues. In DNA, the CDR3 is TGCAGCGTTGAAGAAGGTAGGACATCGTGGCAATACGAGCAGTACTTC. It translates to CSVEEGRTSWQYEQYF.

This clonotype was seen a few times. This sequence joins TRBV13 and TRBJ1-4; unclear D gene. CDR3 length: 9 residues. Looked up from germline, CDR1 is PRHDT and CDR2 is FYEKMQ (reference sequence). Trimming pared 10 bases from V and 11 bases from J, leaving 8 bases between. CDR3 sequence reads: CAISAKLFF. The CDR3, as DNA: TGTGCCATCTCAGCTAAACTGTTTTTT.